The clone carrying this T cell receptor (beta chain) was picked up one time. This table comes from immunoSEQ multiplex PCR, and its TCRdb copy is limited to in-frame clones, with some not included. The sample includes roughly 180,000 clones, roughly four fifths of them seen just once. This sample was included in a study of blood T cell repertoires in COVID-19. At the level of the study: Acute and convalescent COVID-19 samples came from the United States, Italy and Spain.

The CDR3 contains 14 residues. Trimming removed 3 bases from V and 3 bases from J; junction bases left unmatched: 4. Germline lookup yields CDR1 SGDLS and CDR2 YYNGEE. This TCR was recovered from a woman in her 40s with COVID-19, enrolled during active disease. Sequenced: peripheral blood. The J gene is TRBJ2-3, the V gene TRBV9, with 7 bases identical to TRBD2. The CDR3 spells CASSAQGGTDTQYF. The DNA of the CDR3 is TGTGCCAGCAGCGCCCAGGGAGGGACAGATACGCAGTATTTT.